This record covers a single TCR beta chain. What antigen it recognizes has not been identified. Within one base of it there is no much larger clone, and no base qualities were kept. Collaborating institutions collected whole blood in K2EDTA tubes following their own protocols. Collaborator samples were shipped for TCRbeta analysis as frozen whole blood, isolated PBMCs, or DNA extracted from either sample type. The immunoSEQ Assay, a bias-controlled multiplex PCR, was used to amplify TCRbeta CDR3 regions from genomic DNA. As for how the authors treated the data: Within the assay, amplification of reference gene primers was used to estimate how many nucleated cells each sample contained. Sequence reads were collapsed and filtered to measure the absolute abundance of every unique TCRbeta CDR3 rearrangement. For each sample, productive Simpson clonality was calculated as the square root of Simpson's diversity index across productive rearrangements. Imported from immuneACCESS, the table was reduced by TCRdb to in-frame sequences with V and J called. These copies leave out some clones; in studies compared against another copy, an unresolved V gene accounts for under half, and the cause of the remainder is not known. The V and J calls and the clone size are those of that table, but D and trimming were determined from the DNA. For this sample the table gives 180,000 or so clones, of which roughly nine tenths were detected only once. The ten top clones hold around 7% of the sample.

Deletion took 1 base off V and 4 bases off J, with a span of 10 bases between the germline ends. CDR1 and CDR2, looked up from the germline V gene, are SGHDT and YYEEEE. The CDR3 sequence holds 14 residues, the cysteine and phenylalanine included. CDR3 DNA only is kept here, 42 bases in frame from base 1. The sample comes from a study of blood T cell repertoires in COVID-19 (TCRdb year 2020). Context from the whole study: Collaborator samples came from the United States, Italy and Spain and covered acute and convalescent phases of COVID-19. The material from the prospective study consisted of cDNA or gDNA derived from T cells, B-cell-depleted T cells, or PBMCs. Subjects who had been exposed to COVID-19, were actively infected with it, or had recovered from it provided the deeply sampled blood TCRbeta repertoires that made up the dataset. The repertoires were released in a freely available public database meant as a resource for research on the immune response to SARS-CoV-2. The samples were drawn from two sources: the first 160 participants of the ongoing ImmuneRACE study, and 1,000 to 1,500 subjects contributed by 6 global collaborators. Sample metadata almost always included a de-identified subject ID, COVID-19 status, age in years and sex. Where HLA class I and class II types were available, the types were taken from metadata supplied by the sample provider, not from assay-based typing. Beyond this particular receptor, the publication reports: How much clinical and demographic metadata was included differed by source and by participant, and the metadata was provided uncurated.

Here the chain combines TRBV5-6 and TRBJ2-3; a weak D assignment points to TRBD1 (5 bases agree). This clonotype originated in a woman of 80 years or more in a cohort sampled during active or convalescent COVID-19. The specimen sequenced was peripheral blood. The CDR3 in this case is CASSLFRVPDTQYF. The DNA reads as follows: TGTGCCAGCAGCTTGTTCAGGGTCCCAGATACGCAGTATTTT.